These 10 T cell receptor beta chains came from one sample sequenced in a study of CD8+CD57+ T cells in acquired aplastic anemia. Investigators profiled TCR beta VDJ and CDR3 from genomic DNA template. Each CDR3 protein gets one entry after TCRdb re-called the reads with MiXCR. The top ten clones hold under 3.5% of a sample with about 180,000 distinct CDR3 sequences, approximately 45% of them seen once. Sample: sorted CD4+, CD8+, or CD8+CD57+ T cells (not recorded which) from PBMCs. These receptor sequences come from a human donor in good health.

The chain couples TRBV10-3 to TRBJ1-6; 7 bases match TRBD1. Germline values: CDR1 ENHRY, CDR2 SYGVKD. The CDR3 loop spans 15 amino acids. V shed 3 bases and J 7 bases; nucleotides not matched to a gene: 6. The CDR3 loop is CAISDKGTVNSPLHF. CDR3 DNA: TGTGCCATCAGTGATAAAGGGACAGTCAATTCACCCCTCCACTTT.

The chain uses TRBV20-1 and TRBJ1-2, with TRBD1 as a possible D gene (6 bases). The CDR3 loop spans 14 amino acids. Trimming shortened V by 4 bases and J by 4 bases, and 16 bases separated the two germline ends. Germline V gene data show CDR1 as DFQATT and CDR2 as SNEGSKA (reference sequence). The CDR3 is CSATGTPLVYGYTF. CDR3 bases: TGCAGTGCTACCGGGACACCCCTCGTCTATGGCTACACCTTC.

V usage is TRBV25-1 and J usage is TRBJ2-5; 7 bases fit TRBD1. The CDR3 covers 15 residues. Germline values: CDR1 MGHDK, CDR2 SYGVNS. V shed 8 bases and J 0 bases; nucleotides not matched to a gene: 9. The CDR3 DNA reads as TGTGCCAGCCGTTCAGGGGACAGACACCAAGAGACCCAGTACTTC. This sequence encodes CASRSGDRHQETQYF. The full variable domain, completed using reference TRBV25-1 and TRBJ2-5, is EADIYQTPRYLVIGTGKKITLECSQTMGHDKMYWYQQDPGMELHLIHYSYGVNSTEKGDLSSESTVSRIRTEHFPLTLESARPSHTSQYLCASRSGDRHQETQYFGPGTRLLVL.

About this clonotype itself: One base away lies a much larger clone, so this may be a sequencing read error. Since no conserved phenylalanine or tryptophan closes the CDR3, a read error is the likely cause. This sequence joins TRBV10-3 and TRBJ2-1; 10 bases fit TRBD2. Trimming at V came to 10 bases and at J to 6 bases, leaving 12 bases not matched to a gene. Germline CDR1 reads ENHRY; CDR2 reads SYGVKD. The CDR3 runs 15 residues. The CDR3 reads CASKGLAGVSNEQFV. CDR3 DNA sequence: TGTGCCAGCAAAGGGCTAGCGGGAGTCTCCAATGAGCAGTTCGTC.

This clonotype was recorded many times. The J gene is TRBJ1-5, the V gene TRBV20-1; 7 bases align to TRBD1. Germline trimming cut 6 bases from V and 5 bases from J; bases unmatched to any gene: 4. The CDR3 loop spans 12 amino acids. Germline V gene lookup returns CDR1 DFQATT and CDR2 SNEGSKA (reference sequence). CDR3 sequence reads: CSARQGDQPQHF. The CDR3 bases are TGCAGTGCCCGTCAGGGGGATCAGCCCCAGCATTTT.

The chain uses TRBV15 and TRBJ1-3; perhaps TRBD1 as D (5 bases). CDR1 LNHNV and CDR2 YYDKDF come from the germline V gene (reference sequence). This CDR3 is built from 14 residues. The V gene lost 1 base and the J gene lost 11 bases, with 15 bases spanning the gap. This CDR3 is CATSRAQAGDPIYF. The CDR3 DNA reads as TGTGCCACCAGCAGAGCCCAGGCGGGGGATCCCATATATTTT.

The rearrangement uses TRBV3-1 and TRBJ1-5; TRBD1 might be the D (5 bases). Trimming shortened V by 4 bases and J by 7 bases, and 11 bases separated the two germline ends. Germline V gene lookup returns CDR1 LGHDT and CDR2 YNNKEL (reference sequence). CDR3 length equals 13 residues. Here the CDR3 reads CASSRGAGQPQHF. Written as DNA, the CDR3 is TGTGCCAGCAGCCGGGGCGCCGGGCAGCCCCAGCATTTT.

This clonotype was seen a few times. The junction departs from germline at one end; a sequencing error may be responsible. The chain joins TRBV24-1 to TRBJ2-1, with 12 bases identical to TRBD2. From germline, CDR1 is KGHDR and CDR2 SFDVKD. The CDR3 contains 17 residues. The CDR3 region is CATSDRLAGVSYNEQPF. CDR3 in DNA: TGTGCCACCAGTGATCGACTAGCGGGGGTTTCCTACAATGAGCAGCCCTTC.

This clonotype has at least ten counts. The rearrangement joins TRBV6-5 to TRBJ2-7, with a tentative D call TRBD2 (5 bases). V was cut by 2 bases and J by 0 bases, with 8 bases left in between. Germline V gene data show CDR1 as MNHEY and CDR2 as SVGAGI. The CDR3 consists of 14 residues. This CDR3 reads CASSYGGRSYEQYF. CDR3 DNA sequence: TGTGCCAGCAGTTACGGCGGGCGCTCCTACGAGCAGTACTTC.

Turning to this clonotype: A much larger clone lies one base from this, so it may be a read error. The CDR3 DNA sequence: TGCAGTGCTAGAGAAGACAAGAGCAATCAGCCCCGGCATTTT. This translates into CSAREDKSNQPRHF. This chain connects TRBV20-1 to TRBJ1-5; no clear D. This CDR3 region has 14 residues. CDR1 DFQATT and CDR2 SNEGSKA come from the germline V gene (reference sequence).